Included here is one T cell receptor beta chain sequence, with context. As originally analysed: Amplification of reference gene primers was used by the study to estimate nucleated cell counts. TCRdb's table, derived via immunoSEQ multiplex PCR, lists solely in-frame clones and lacks some. That table supplies the V and J calls and clone size; D and trimming were determined from the DNA. The profile shows approximately 170,000 clones, around two thirds of them singletons. This sample was taken from a study of blood T cell repertoires in COVID-19. Study as a whole: Researchers got acute and convalescent COVID-19 samples from the United States, Italy and Spain. T cells, B-cell-depleted T cells, or PBMCs provided the cDNA or gDNA that served as material.

The CDR3 is 12 amino acids. Looked up from germline, CDR1 is LGHDT and CDR2 is YNNKEL (reference sequence). The V end was cut by 4 bases, the J end by 5 bases, with 6 bases between. The receptor's source is a woman aged 80 or over with acute or convalescent COVID-19. The chain employs TRBV3-1 (or the pseudogene TRBV3-2) and TRBJ2-1; D remains unclear. Input material: peripheral blood. CDR3 sequence: CASSPQNNEQFF. The CDR3 DNA sequence: TGTGCCAGCAGCCCCCAAAACAATGAGCAGTTCTTC.